The clone carrying this T cell receptor beta chain was observed a single time. Its antigen is unknown. The data are from a study of radiotherapy plus CTLA-4 blockade in lung cancer. Study-level background: Patients showed objective responses in 18% of cases and disease control in more than 25%. Broader study findings: Blood TCR clones of tumor origin expanded after radiotherapy plus ipilimumab. Together with interferon-beta, which increased in serum after radiation, early dynamic changes in blood T cell clones were reportedly the best predictors of response.

Participants had chemo-refractory metastatic non-small-cell lung cancer and were treated with focal radiation plus ipilimumab CTLA-4 blockade. This CDR3 is 14 amino acids long. Germline CDR1 reads WSHSY; CDR2 reads SAAADI. The V end was cut by 8 bases, the J end by 7 bases, with 17 bases between. Generated by immunoSEQ multiplex PCR, the TCRdb table keeps only in-frame clones and is missing some. The profile shows 45,000 or so clones, less than 85% of them singletons. This TCR came from a human donor with non-small cell lung cancer who had stable disease on radiotherapy plus ipilimumab. This chain joins TRBV10-2 and TRBJ2-2, with D perhaps TRBD1 (6 bases). The specimen was peripheral blood, collected from a patient treated with radiotherapy plus ipilimumab. CDR3 in amino acids: CASSKDRYLGELFF. The CDR3, as DNA: TGCGCCAGCTCAAAGGACAGATATCTCGGGGAGCTGTTTTTT.